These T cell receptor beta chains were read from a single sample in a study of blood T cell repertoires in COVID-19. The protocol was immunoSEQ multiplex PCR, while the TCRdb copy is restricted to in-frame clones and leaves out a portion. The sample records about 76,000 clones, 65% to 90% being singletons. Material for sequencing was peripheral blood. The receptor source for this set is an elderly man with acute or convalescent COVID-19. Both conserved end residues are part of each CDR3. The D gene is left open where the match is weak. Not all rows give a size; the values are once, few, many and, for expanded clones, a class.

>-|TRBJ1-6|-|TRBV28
TGTGCCAGCAGTTTAGGAGGGCCCTATAATTCACCCCTCCACTTT
CASSLGGPYNSPLHF
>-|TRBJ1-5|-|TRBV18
TGTGCCAGCTCACTGGGGGGAGACAATCAGCCCCAGCATTTT
CASSLGGDNQPQHF
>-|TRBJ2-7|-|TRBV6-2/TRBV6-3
TGTGCCAGCAGTTACTCGAGGGCCAGCTCCTACGAGCAGTACTTC
CASSYSRASSYEQYF
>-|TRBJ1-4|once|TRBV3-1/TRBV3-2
TGTGCCAGCAGCCAAGATCCGTTGGAGACAGGCCTCCTAGGGGCTAATGAAAAACTGTTTTTT
CASSQDPLETGLLGANEKLFF
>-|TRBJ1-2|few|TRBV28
TGTGCCAGCAGTTTACCGCTAATCTATGGCTACACCTTC
CASSLPLIYGYTF
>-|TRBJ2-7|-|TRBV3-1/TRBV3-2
TGTGCCAGCAGCCAAGAGACTTTGGCTGTTGGCGAGCAGTACTTC
CASSQETLAVGEQYF
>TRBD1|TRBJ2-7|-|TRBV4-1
TGCGCCAGCAGCTTGGGGACAGAACTTTACGAGCAGTACTTC
CASSLGTELYEQYF
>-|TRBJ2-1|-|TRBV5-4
TGTGCCAGCAGCATGGACGGTTACAATGAGCAGTTCTTC
CASSMDGYNEQFF
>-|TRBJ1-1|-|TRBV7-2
TGTGCCAGCAGCTTTAGGAGGGGTAGGACTGAAGCTTTCTTT
CASSFRRGRTEAFF
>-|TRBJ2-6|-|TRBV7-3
TGTGCCAGCAGCTTGGAGCAAGGGGGAACGATTGGGGCCAACGTCCTGACTTTC
CASSLEQGGTIGANVLTF
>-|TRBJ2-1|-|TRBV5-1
TGCGCCAGCAGGGAGACAGGAAACAATGAGCAGTTCTTC
CASRETGNNEQFF
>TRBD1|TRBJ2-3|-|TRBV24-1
TGTGCCACCAGTACAAACAGGGGGCCAGATACGCAGTATTTT
CATSTNRGPDTQYF
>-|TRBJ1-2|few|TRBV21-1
-
CASSKVGTGTNYGYTF
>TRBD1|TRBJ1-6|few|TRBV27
TGTGCCAGCAGTTTGGGGACAGGGGTCTTTTCTTTTAATTCACCCCTCCACTTT
CASSLGTGVFSFNSPLHF
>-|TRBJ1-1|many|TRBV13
TGTGCCAGCAGCTTAGATGGGGCACCTGAAGCTTTCTTT
CASSLDGAPEAFF
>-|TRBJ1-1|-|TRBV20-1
TGCAGTGTCAAACAGGGAGACGGAGCTTTCTTT
CSVKQGDGAFF
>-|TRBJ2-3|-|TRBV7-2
TGTGCCAGCAGCTTAACCGATTTGGGCGTAGATACGCAGTATTTT
CASSLTDLGVDTQYF
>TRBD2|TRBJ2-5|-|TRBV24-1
TGTGCCACCAGTGATTTGAGTAGGGCGGGACTACGGGAGACCCAGTACTTC
CATSDLSRAGLRETQYF
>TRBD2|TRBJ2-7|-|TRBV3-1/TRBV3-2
TGTGCCAGCAGCCAAGAGCGACTAGCGGATTACGAGCAGTACTTC
CASSQERLADYEQYF
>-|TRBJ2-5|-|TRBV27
TGTGCCAGCAGGTTGAACAGGGCGGAGACCCAGTACTTC
CASRLNRAETQYF
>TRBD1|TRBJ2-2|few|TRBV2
TGTGCCAGCAGTGAATCACGTGTAGGACAGGGGTATACCGGGGAGCTGTTTTTT
CASSESRVGQGYTGELFF
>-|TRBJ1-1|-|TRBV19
TGTGCCAGTACTCAACTACGGGGGGTTTGGACTGAAGCTTTCTTT
CASTQLRGVWTEAFF
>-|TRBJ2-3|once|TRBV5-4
TGTGCCAGCAAGGCTAGCGCGTCGAGGGGCACAGATACGCAGTATTTT
CASKASASRGTDTQYF
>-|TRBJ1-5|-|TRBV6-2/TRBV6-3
TGTGCCAGCAGCCCCGGGACACCGAGCGGCAATCAGCCCCAGCATTTT
CASSPGTPSGNQPQHF
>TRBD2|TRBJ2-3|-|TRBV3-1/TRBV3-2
TGTGCCAGCAGCCAAGTACTAGCGGATACGCAGTATTTT
CASSQVLADTQYF
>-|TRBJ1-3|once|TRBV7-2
TGTGCCAGCAGCTCCCGATTGATGACAGGCGGGGGCGGAAACACCATATATTTT
CASSSRLMTGGGGNTIYF
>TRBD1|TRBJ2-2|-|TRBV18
TGTGCCAGCTCACCTTTCCCGGGACAGGGGCCGAACACCGGGGAGCTGTTTTTT
CASSPFPGQGPNTGELFF
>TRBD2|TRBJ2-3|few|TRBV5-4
TGTGCCAGCAGTCGCCCGACTAGCGGGAGACTCCAAAGCACAGATACGCAGTATTTT
CASSRPTSGRLQSTDTQYF
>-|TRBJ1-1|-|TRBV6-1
TGTGCCAGCAGTGAAAACGAGGTGAGGGCTTTCTTT
CASSENEVRAFF